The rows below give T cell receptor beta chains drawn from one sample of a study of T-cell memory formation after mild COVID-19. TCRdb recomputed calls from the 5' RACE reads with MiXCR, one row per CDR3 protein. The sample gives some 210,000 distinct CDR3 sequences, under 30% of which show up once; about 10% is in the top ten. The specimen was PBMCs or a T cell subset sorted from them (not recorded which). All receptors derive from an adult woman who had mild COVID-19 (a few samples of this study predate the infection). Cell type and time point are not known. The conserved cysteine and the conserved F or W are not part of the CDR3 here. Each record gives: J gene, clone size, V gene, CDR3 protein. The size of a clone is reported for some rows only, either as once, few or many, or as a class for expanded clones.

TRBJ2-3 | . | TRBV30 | AWSRTGGTDTQY
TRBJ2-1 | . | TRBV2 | ASSENYNEQF
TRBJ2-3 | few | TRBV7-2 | ASSLYSGAADTQY
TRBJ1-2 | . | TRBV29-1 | SDLDRGHFGYT
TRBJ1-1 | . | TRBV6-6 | ASHDGPGQMAEAF
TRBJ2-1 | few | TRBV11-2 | ASSLDLSHNEQF
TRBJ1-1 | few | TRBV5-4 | ASRRDGGKLMNTEAF
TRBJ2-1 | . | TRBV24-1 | ATSDSLGASYNEQF
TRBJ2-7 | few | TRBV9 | ASSTGTGVMVEQY
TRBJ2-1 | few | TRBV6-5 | ASSYSGDYPTRDNEQF
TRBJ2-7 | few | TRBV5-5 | ASSLNRGVFYEQY
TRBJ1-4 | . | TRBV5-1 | ASSTRQGANEKLF
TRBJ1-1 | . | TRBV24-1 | ATSASDRASGAEAF
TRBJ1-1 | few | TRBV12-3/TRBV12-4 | ASSFGGAGEAF
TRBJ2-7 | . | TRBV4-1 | ASSQSRLGASSYEQY
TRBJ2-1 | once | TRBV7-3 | ASSPSGGTLREQF
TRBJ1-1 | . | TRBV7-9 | ASSLVGGVSEAF
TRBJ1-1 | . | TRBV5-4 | ASSLVQGKNTEAF
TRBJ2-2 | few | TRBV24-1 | ATSDNGRGFDTGELF
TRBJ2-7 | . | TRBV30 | AWNGPTGDEQY
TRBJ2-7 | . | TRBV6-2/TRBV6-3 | ASSSGTNAYEQY
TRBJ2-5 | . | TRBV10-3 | AISDSGSGGETQY
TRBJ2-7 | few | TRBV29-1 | SVEGPGQSYSYEQY
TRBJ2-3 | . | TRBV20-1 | SATLWTSGDTDTQY
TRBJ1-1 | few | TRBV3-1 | ASSRKVGSEAF
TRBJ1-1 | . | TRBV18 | ASSLIQGADTEAF
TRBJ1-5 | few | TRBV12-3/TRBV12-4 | ASSRSGQHSNQPQH
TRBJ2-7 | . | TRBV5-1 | ASSLVTGRSDEQY
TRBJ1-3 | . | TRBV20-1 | SASLGGDSGNTIY
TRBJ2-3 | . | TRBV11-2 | ASSKASIQFWRGPTDTQY
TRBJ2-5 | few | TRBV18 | ASSAETQY
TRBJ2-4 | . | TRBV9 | ASSVIVGPLAKNIQY
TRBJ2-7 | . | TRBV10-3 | AIGRDREYKQY
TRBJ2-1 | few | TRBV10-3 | AISETSRSSYNEQF
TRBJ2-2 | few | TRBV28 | AIPDRPNTGELF
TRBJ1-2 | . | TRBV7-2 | ASSRARDRGGLYGYT
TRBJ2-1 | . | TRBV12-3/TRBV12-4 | ASSARLAGINEQF
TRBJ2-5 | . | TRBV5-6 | ASSGKQGAQETQY
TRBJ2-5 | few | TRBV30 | AWVGLAEETQY
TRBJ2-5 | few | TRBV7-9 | ASSFPTSGEETQY
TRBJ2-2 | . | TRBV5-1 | ASSSDRAYTGELF
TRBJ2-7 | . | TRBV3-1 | ASSKELPGAGTSSYEQY
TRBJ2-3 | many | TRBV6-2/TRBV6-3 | ASSYRARLYADTQY
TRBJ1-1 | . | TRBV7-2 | ASVFAGWGQGPTGAF
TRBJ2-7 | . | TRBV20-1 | SARDLGEQY
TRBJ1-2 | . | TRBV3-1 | ASSRLSRDGYT
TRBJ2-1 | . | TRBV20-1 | SAPKRTSGNEQF
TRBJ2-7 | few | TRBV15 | ATSRGGGAGGYYEQY
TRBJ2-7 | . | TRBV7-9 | ASSPKSLGGYEQY
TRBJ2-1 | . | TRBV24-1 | ATRGGDSSYNEQF
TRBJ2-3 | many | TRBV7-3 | ASSLSGGFGGDTQY
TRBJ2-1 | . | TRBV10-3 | AISALVADEQF
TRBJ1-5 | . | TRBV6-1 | ASSEYLLGPQH
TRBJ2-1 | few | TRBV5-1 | ASSFAGGSSYNEQF
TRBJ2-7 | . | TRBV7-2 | ASSSRLGSSGRAAEQY